Listed below are T cell receptor beta chains from one sample, sequenced in a study of OX40 agonist ivuxolimab in advanced cancers. TCRdb keeps only in-frame clones here, not all; method: immunoSEQ multiplex PCR. The sample comprises 89,000 or so clones, about 90% of which are singletons, and roughly 8.7% rests with the top ten. The material was CD4+ or CD8+ T cells sorted from blood, obtained in a trial of the OX40 agonist ivuxolimab. Receptors originate from an adult with an advanced solid tumor such as melanoma, head and neck, liver or kidney cancer. The CDR3 runs from the conserved cysteine through the conserved F or W. D genes are given only for firm matches.

v_gene	j_gene	d_gene	CDR3nt	CDR3aa
TRBV28	TRBJ1-1	TRBD1	TGTGCCAGCAGTACGGACAGGGGGCGGGTCGCTGAAGCTTTCTTT	CASSTDRGRVAEAFF
TRBV9	TRBJ2-1	.	TGTGCCAGCAGCGCCCTAGTCAGGGGCTCAAGGTACAATGAGCAGTTCTTC	CASSALVRGSRYNEQFF
TRBV6-5	TRBJ2-3	.	TGTGCCAGCAGTTACAACACGGATTGGGATACGCAGTATTTT	CASSYNTDWDTQYF
TRBV29-1	TRBJ1-1	.	TGCAGCGTTGAAGTCCGGCAGGGCCGAGGAGAAGCTTTCTTT	CSVEVRQGRGEAFF
TRBV12-5	TRBJ1-5	.	TGTGCTAGTGGTTTGGTACTTGGAGGTCCGATGAGCAATCAGCCCCAGCATTTT	CASGLVLGGPMSNQPQHF
TRBV27	TRBJ1-2	TRBD1	TGTGCCAGCAGCCCCGGCCCTCAGGGGGCATATGGCTACACCTTC	CASSPGPQGAYGYTF
TRBV7-8	TRBJ1-1	TRBD1	TGTGCCAGCAGCTTAGTTAATGGACAGGGGACCCCTGAAGCTTTCTTT	CASSLVNGQGTPEAFF
TRBV6-1	TRBJ1-5	.	TGTGCCAGCAGTGAAGCATGGGGTGCCCGTCAGCCCCAGCATTTT	CASSEAWGARQPQHF
TRBV13	TRBJ2-5	.	TGTGCCAGCAGCCCCCCCAATGGGGAGACCCAGTACTTC	CASSPPNGETQYF
TRBV6-1	TRBJ1-4	.	TGTGCCAGCAGTGAGTTTTTAGGTTGGTCTGAAAAACTGTTTTTT	CASSEFLGWSEKLFF
TRBV6-6	TRBJ1-4	.	TGTGCCAGCAGCCCTGACAGAAATGAAAAACTGTTTTTT	CASSPDRNEKLFF